Listed below are T cell receptor beta chains from one sample, sequenced in a study of T cell clonotyping in hematopoietic cell transplantation. Assay used: immunoSEQ multiplex PCR; TCRdb lists only in-frame clones, some missing. The table shows 70,000 or so clones, with roughly 94% occurring only once. The sample consisted of peripheral blood mononuclear cells. The origin of the receptors is a man over 45 in good health. Some clones in this sample may be carry-over from other donors' samples. Both conserved end residues are part of each CDR3. The D gene is left open where the match is weak. Clone size appears in some rows only: once, few, many, or a class for an expanded clone.

d_call	j_call	clone_size	v_call	cdr3_nt	cdr3_aa
TRBD1	TRBJ1-5	.	TRBV27	TGTGCCAGCAGTTTAACAGGGGCCGCCCTCAATCAGCCCCAGCATTTT	CASSLTGAALNQPQHF
.	TRBJ2-2	.	TRBV6-5	TGTGCCAGCAGTACGGATCCCGGGGAGCTGTTTTTT	CASSTDPGELFF
.	TRBJ2-7	.	TRBV5-4	TGTGCCAGCAGCTGGGGCCTGTCTGGAACCTACGAGCAGTACTTC	CASSWGLSGTYEQYF
.	TRBJ2-7	.	TRBV29-1	TGCAGCGTTGCCCGACAGGAGGGATACGAGCAGTACTTC	CSVARQEGYEQYF
TRBD1	TRBJ2-7	.	TRBV29-1	TGCAGCGTTGTAAAGGGGGCGGGCTACGAGCAGTACTTC	CSVVKGAGYEQYF
TRBD2	TRBJ2-7	.	TRBV7-6	TGTGCCAGCAGCCCGAGCGGGAAACCTAACTCCTACGAGCAGTACTTC	CASSPSGKPNSYEQYF
.	TRBJ2-2	once	TRBV6-5	TGTGCCAGCAGTTACTCGACTCAGGGAGGCACCGGGGAGCTGTTTTTT	CASSYSTQGGTGELFF
.	TRBJ2-2	.	TRBV2	TGTGCCAGCAGTGAAGCGGACAGACCGGTCACCGGGGAGCTGTTTTTT	CASSEADRPVTGELFF
.	TRBJ2-7	.	TRBV5-1	TGCGCCAGCAGCTTAGACACGGAAAGCTCCTACGAGCAGTACTTC	CASSLDTESSYEQYF
.	TRBJ1-2	.	TRBV18	TGTGCCAGCTCACCATCGCAGCGAGAATTCTATGGCTACACCTTC	CASSPSQREFYGYTF
.	TRBJ1-2	.	TRBV5-5	TGTGCCAGCAGCTTGCCAGATAACTATGGCTACACCTTC	CASSLPDNYGYTF
.	TRBJ1-3	.	TRBV7-2	TGTGCCAGCAGCTTAGCGTTGGGGGGGAGTGGAAACACCATATATTTT	CASSLALGGSGNTIYF
.	TRBJ2-1	.	TRBV5-1	TGCGCCAGCAGCTTGGGGGATGGGGAGCAGTTCTTC	CASSLGDGEQFF
TRBD1	TRBJ1-5	.	TRBV5-4	TGTGCCAGCAGCTTGCAGGGGGCGAGTAATCAGCCCCAGCATTTT	CASSLQGASNQPQHF
.	TRBJ1-4	.	TRBV29-1	TGCAGCGCTCTGGTATTGGGGGATGAAAAACTGTTTTTT	CSALVLGDEKLFF
TRBD2	TRBJ2-1	.	TRBV7-3	TGTGCCAGCAGCTACTCCGGGACTAGCATCGATGAGCAGTTCTTC	CASSYSGTSIDEQFF
TRBD1	TRBJ2-7	.	TRBV5-6	TGTGCCAGCAGCTTGGGACAGGGGGCTTATGGGCAGTACTTC	CASSLGQGAYGQYF
TRBD2	TRBJ2-5	.	TRBV28	TGTGCCAGCAGTACCCCGGGACTAGCGGGAGGGGGAGAGACCCAGTACTTC	CASSTPGLAGGGETQYF
.	TRBJ1-6	few	TRBV28	TGTGCCAGCAGTACTCACAGGGATGGTTCACCCCTCCACTTT	CASSTHRDGSPLHF
.	TRBJ2-6	.	TRBV28	TGTGCCAGCAGTTTAACCCTGTCCAGTCTTGGGTCCGGGGCCAACGTCCTGACTTTC	CASSLTLSSLGSGANVLTF
.	TRBJ1-2	.	TRBV6-5	TGTGCCAGCACCCAACTCGGCGGTTCCAGATATGGCTACACCTTC	CASTQLGGSRYGYTF
TRBD2	TRBJ2-7	.	TRBV25-1	TGTGCCAGCAGTGGTTCCGGGACTAGCCGGCAGTACTTC	CASSGSGTSRQYF
.	TRBJ2-2	.	TRBV7-2	TGTGCCAGCAGCTTGGGCGGGGCGCCGGTTACAGGGGAGCTGTTTTTT	CASSLGGAPVTGELFF
TRBD2	TRBJ2-1	.	TRBV5-4	TGTGCCAGCAGCCCCGGGGGGGGCTCTCCCCCGGGGGTAGGTGAGCAGTTCTTC	CASSPGGGSPPGVGEQFF
.	TRBJ1-5	.	TRBV30	TGTGCCTGGAGTGTAAAGGGCGCCCAGGGTCAGCCCCAGCATTTT	CAWSVKGAQGQPQHF
.	TRBJ2-7	few	TRBV9	TGTGCCAGCAGCGTAGCCCCGACAGGCTACGAGCAGTACTTC	CASSVAPTGYEQYF
.	TRBJ2-1	.	TRBV11-2	TGTGCCAGCAGCTTGCGAAATGAGCAGTTCTTC	CASSLRNEQFF
TRBD1	TRBJ1-2	.	TRBV9	TGTGCCAGCAGTGCCCCCGGGACAGGGGGAATCCGCTATGGCTACACCTTC	CASSAPGTGGIRYGYTF
.	TRBJ1-6	.	TRBV2	TGTGCCAGCAGTGAAGCGCGGGGGCAACATTCACCCCTCCACTTT	CASSEARGQHSPLHF
.	TRBJ2-3	.	TRBV27	TGTGCCAGCAGTTTGGGCGGTCCCACAGATACGCAGTATTTT	CASSLGGPTDTQYF
TRBD1	TRBJ2-1	few	TRBV27	TGTGCCAGCAGTCCGCAGTCCCCCGACAGGGGGCGAAATAGAGATGAGCAGTTCTTC	CASSPQSPDRGRNRDEQFF
.	TRBJ1-3	.	TRBV30	TGTGCCTACCCGACAGGTGGCTCTGGAAACACCATATATTTT	CAYPTGGSGNTIYF
TRBD1	TRBJ2-7	.	TRBV19	TGTGCCAGTAGCGTCGGGACAGGATACTACGAGCAGTACTTC	CASSVGTGYYEQYF
.	TRBJ1-5	.	TRBV19	TGTGCCAGTAGGACGGGACCGCTCAATCAGCCCCAGCATTTT	CASRTGPLNQPQHF
.	TRBJ1-4	.	TRBV19	TGTGCCAGTAAAGGACAGAACCTTGCAACTAATGAAAAACTGTTTTTT	CASKGQNLATNEKLFF
.	TRBJ2-7	few	TRBV4-1	TGCGCCAGCAGCCAAGATAAAGCTGGATCCTACGAGCAGTACTTC	CASSQDKAGSYEQYF
TRBD1	TRBJ2-1	.	TRBV7-7	TGTGCTAGCAGCCAAACGACAGGGGGCAATGAGCAGTTCTTC	CASSQTTGGNEQFF
.	TRBJ1-1	once	TRBV6-6	TGTGCCAGCATGGCGGTTCGAGGCTCCACTGAAGCTTTCTTT	CASMAVRGSTEAFF
.	TRBJ2-7	.	TRBV7-6	TGTGCCAGCAGCCTAACTCCGGCTAGCGCAACCCTCTACGAGCAGTACTTC	CASSLTPASATLYEQYF
.	TRBJ1-1	.	TRBV6-1	TGTGCCAGCAGAGGGCAGGGGTTAACTGAAGCTTTCTTT	CASRGQGLTEAFF
TRBD2	TRBJ2-3	.	TRBV11-2	TGTGCCAGCAGCCGAGGACTAGCGGGGGGCTCTAGCACAGATACGCAGTATTTT	CASSRGLAGGSSTDTQYF
TRBD1	TRBJ1-5	.	TRBV5-5	TGTGCCAGCAGGCCCGGGACAGGAGGTTTGGTAGAGCCCCAGCATTTT	CASRPGTGGLVEPQHF
.	TRBJ1-2	.	TRBV6-5	TGTGCCAGCAGTTACGGGAGCTTGACTAACTATGGCTACACCTTC	CASSYGSLTNYGYTF
TRBD2	TRBJ2-1	.	TRBV13	TGTGCCAGCAGATTTGGGACTAGCGGGGGGGTTCGGGATGAGCAGTTCTTC	CASRFGTSGGVRDEQFF
.	TRBJ1-1	.	TRBV5-6	TGTGCCAGCAGCCCTGACAGGCATGCTGAAGCTTTCTTT	CASSPDRHAEAFF
.	TRBJ1-5	.	TRBV4-1	TGCGCCAGCAGCCAACGGATCTCCGGGACACAGAATCAGCCCCAGCATTTT	CASSQRISGTQNQPQHF
TRBD1	TRBJ2-7	.	TRBV5-1	TGCGCCAGCAGCTTGATAGGGGGCCACGAGCAGTACTTC	CASSLIGGHEQYF
TRBD1	TRBJ2-7	.	TRBV5-4	TGTGCCAGCAGCTTACCGGGACAGGGGTCCTACGAGCAGTACTTC	CASSLPGQGSYEQYF
.	TRBJ2-3	.	TRBV7-2	TGTGCCAGCAGCTTGGGGGGTCCCTCTACAGATACGCAGTATTTT	CASSLGGPSTDTQYF
TRBD1	TRBJ1-2	.	TRBV11-2	TGTGCCAGCAGCAAAAATCGGGACAGCCATGGCTACACCTTC	CASSKNRDSHGYTF
.	TRBJ2-1	.	TRBV30	TGTGCCTGGAGTGTACGGTGGGAGCAGTTCTTC	CAWSVRWEQFF
.	TRBJ1-3	.	TRBV30	TGTGCCTGGAGCATCAGCTCTGGAAACACCATATATTTT	CAWSISSGNTIYF
.	TRBJ1-4	.	TRBV18	TGTGCCAGCTCACAGGGTAGGCAGGATGAAAAACTGTTTTTT	CASSQGRQDEKLFF
TRBD1	TRBJ1-1	.	TRBV11-3	TGTGCCAGCAGCCCACAGGGGACCACTGAAGCTTTCTTT	CASSPQGTTEAFF
.	TRBJ2-7	.	TRBV30	TGTGCCTGGAGTGACTGGTCCGAGCAGTACTTC	CAWSDWSEQYF
.	TRBJ1-5	.	TRBV5-6	TGTGCCAGCAGCTTGCACGGTTTCGGCCAGCCCCAGCATTTT	CASSLHGFGQPQHF
.	TRBJ2-7	.	TRBV28	TGTGCCAGCAGTCCCTACCGCCGGGCAGAATTTATTGTATACTTC	CASSPYRRAEFIVYF
TRBD2	TRBJ2-7	.	TRBV2	TGTGCCAGCACCACAACCGGGACTAGCGGTGACGAGCAGTACTTC	CASTTTGTSGDEQYF
TRBD1	TRBJ1-3	.	TRBV5-8	TGTGCCAGCAGCTCTTACAGGGGGACCGTCTCTGGAAACACCATATATTTT	CASSSYRGTVSGNTIYF
TRBD1	TRBJ2-7	.	TRBV19	TGTGCCAGTAGTGTCGGACAGGGGGGCGAGCAGTACTTC	CASSVGQGGEQYF